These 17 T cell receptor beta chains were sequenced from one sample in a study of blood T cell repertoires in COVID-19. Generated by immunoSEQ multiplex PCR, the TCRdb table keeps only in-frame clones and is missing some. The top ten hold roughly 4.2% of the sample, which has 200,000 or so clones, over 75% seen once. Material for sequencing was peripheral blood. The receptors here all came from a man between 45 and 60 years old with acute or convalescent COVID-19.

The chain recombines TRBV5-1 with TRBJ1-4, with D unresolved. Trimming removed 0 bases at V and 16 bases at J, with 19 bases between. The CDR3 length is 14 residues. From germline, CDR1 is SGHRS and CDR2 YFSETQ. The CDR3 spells CASSLDRGSPHWFF. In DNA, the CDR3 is TGCGCCAGCAGCTTGGACCGGGGTTCGCCCCATTGGTTTTTT.

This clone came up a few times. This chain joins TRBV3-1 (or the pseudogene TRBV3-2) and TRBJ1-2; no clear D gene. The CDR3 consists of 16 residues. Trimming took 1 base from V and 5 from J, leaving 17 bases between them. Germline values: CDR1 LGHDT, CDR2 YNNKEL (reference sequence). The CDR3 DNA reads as TGTGCCAGCAGCCAAGGATTTGCCCTTAACGGGTATGGCTACACCTTC. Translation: CASSQGFALNGYGYTF.

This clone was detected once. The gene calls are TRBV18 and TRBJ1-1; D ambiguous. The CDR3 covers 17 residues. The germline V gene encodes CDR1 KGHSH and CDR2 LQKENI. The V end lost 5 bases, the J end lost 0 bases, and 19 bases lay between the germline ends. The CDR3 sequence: CASSSPVGVSMNTEAFF. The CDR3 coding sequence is TGTGCCAGCTCATCCCCGGTAGGAGTATCAATGAACACTGAAGCTTTCTTT.

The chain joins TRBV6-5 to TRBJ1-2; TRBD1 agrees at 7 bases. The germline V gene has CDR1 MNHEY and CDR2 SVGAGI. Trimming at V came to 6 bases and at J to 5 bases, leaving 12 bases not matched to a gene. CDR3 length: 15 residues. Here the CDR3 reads CASSSERQGPYGYTF. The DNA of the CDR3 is TGTGCCAGCAGCTCAGAAAGACAGGGCCCGTATGGCTACACCTTC.

The CDR3 region is CASSLAAGNINYGYTF. The CDR3 DNA follows: TGTGCCAGCAGCTTAGCTGCCGGGAACATAAACTATGGCTACACCTTC. V and J are TRBV7-6 and TRBJ1-2; D is uncertain. V lost 0 bases to trimming and J lost 2 bases, with 13 bases between them. The length of the CDR3 is 16 residues. Germline V gene lookup returns CDR1 SGHVS and CDR2 FNYEAQ.

The CDR3 spells CASKGRGDTEAFF. CDR3 nucleotides: TGTGCCAGTAAGGGCAGGGGGGACACTGAAGCTTTCTTT. The chain uses TRBV19 and TRBJ1-1; TRBD1 aligns across 7 bases. V shed 7 bases and J 3 bases; nucleotides not matched to a gene: 5. This CDR3 comprises 13 residues. Germline V lookup: CDR1 LNHDA, CDR2 SQIVND (reference sequence).

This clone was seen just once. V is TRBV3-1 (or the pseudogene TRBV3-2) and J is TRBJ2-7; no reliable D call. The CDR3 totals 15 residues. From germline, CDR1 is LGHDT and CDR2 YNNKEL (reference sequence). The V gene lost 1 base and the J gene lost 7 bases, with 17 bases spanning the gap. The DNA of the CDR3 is TGTGCCAGCAGCCAAGGTAGGCTTGAATGGAGAGAGCAGTACTTC. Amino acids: CASSQGRLEWREQYF.

The CDR3 reads CASSLVTDFYGYTF. The CDR3 coding sequence is TGTGCCAGCAGCTTGGTGACAGACTTCTATGGCTACACCTTC. The chain links TRBV5-4 to TRBJ1-2; tentatively, D is TRBD1 (5 bases). The CDR3 spans 14 residues. Per germline, CDR1 SGHNT and CDR2 YYREEE (reference sequence). Trimming pared 0 bases from V and 4 bases from J, leaving 10 bases between.

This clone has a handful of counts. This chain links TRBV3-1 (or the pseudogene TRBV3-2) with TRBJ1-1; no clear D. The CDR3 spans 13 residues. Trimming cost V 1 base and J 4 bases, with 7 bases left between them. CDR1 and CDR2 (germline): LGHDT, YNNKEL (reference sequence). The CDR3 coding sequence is TGTGCCAGCAGCCAAGGTTTGGCCACTGAAGCTTTCTTT. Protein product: CASSQGLATEAFF.

CDR3 sequence: CASTSLRGHTGELFF. The CDR3 DNA follows: TGTGCCAGTACCTCTCTGCGGGGACACACCGGGGAGCTGTTTTTT. The V and J genes are TRBV19 and TRBJ2-2, with D tentatively TRBD2 (6 bases). CDR3 length equals 15 residues. The V end was cut by 7 bases, the J end by 3 bases, with 15 bases between. Germline lookup yields CDR1 LNHDA and CDR2 SQIVND (reference sequence).

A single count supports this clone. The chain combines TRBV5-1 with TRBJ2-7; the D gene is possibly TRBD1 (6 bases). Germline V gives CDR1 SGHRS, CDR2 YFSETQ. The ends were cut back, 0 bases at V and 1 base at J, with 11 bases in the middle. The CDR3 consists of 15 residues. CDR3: CASSLVPGVSYEQYF. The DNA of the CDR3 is TGCGCCAGCAGCTTGGTGCCAGGGGTTTCCTACGAGCAGTACTTC.

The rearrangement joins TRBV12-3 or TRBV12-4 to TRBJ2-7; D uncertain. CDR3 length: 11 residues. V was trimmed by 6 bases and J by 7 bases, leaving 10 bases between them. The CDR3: CASSRSAEQYF. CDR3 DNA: TGTGCCAGCAGCCGAAGCGCAGAGCAGTACTTC.

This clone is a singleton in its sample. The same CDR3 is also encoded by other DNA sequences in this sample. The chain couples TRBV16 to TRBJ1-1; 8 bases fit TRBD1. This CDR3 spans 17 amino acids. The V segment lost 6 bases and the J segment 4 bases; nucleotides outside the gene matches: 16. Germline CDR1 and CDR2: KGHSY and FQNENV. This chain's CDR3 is CASRESRPSGGPTEAFF. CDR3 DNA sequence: TGTGCCAGCAGAGAATCAAGGCCGTCAGGGGGCCCCACTGAAGCTTTCTTT. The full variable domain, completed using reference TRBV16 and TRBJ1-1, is GEEVAQTPKHLVRGEGQKAKLYCAPIKGHSYVFWYQQVLKNEFKFLISFQNENVFDETGMPKERFSAKCLPNSPCSLEIQATKLEDSAVYFCASRESRPSGGPTEAFFGQGTRLTVV.

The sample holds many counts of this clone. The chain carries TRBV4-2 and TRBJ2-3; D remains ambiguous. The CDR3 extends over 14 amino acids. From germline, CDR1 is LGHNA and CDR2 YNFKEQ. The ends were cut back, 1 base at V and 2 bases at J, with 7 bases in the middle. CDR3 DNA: TGTGCCAGCAGCCAAGGAGGCGACACAGATACGCAGTATTTT. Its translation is CASSQGGDTDTQYF.

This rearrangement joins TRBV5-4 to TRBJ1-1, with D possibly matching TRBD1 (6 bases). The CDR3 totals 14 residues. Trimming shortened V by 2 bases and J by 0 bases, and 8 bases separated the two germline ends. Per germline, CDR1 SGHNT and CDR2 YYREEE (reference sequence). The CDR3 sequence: CASSFDRLNTEAFF. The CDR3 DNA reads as TGTGCCAGCAGCTTTGACAGGCTGAACACTGAAGCTTTCTTT.

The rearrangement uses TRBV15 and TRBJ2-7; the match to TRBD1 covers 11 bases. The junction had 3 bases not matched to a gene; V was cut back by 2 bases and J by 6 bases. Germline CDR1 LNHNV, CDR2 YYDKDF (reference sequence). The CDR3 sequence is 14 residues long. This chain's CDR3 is CATSRTGTGGEQYF. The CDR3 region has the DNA TGTGCCACCAGCAGAACTGGGACAGGGGGCGAGCAGTACTTC.

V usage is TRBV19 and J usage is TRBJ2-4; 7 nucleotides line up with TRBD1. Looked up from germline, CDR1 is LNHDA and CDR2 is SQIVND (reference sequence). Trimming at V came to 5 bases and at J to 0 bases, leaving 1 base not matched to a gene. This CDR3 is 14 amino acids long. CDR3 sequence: CASSGTVAKNIQYF. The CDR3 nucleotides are TGTGCCAGTAGTGGGACAGTAGCCAAAAACATTCAGTACTTC.